The clone carrying this T cell receptor beta chain was observed a single time. The antigen is undetermined. J was trimmed by 2 bases and V by 4 bases; bases with no gene match: 10. Germline CDR1 reads MRHNA; CDR2 reads SNTAGT. The CDR3 spans 18 residues. This sample is part of a study of cytomegalovirus exposure and HLA in healthy donors. Findings and limits, study-wide: Most TCR sequences showed up rarely, but some public TCRs showed up in many donors. Among TCR beta chains, those listed as cytomegalovirus-associated numbered 164. Reports showed the classifier diagnosing cytomegalovirus status with high specificity and sensitivity.

Donors came from a validation cohort of about 110 subjects, distinct from the first 666-subject cohort. Only in-frame clones appear in the TCRdb table, and some are missing; sequencing was by immunoSEQ multiplex PCR. In the table there are 130,000 to 150,000 clones, approximately 89% of which are singletons. Input material: PBMCs. The sequence came from a young woman in good health and CMV-seropositive. The chain is built from TRBV6-4 and TRBJ2-1; 11 bases align to TRBD2. This CDR3 reads CASSGYPVSGGAYNEQFF. In DNA, the CDR3 is TGTGCCAGCAGTGGCTACCCGGTTAGCGGGGGGGCCTACAATGAGCAGTTCTTC.